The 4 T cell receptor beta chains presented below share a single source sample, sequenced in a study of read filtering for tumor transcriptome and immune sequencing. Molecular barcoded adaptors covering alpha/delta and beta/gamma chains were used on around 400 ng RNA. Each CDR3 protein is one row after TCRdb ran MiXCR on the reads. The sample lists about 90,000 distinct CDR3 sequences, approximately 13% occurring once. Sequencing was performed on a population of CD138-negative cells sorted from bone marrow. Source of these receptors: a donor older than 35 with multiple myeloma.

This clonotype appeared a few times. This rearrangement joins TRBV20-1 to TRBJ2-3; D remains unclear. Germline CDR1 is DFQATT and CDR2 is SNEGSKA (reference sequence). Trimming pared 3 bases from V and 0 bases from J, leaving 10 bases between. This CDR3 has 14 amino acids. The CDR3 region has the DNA TGCAGTGCTAGGAAGGCAGGCAGCACAGATACGCAGTATTTT. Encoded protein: CSARKAGSTDTQYF.

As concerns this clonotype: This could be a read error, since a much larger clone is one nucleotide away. CDR3 in amino acids: CASSYSNLGSYGYTF. As DNA, the CDR3 is TGTGCCAGCAGTTACTCGAATTTGGGTAGCTATGGCTACACCTTC. This chain uses TRBV6-1 with TRBJ1-2; D gene ambiguous. Deletions cut 5 bases from V and 4 bases from J, with 17 bases between. The V gene's germline CDR1 is MNHNS and CDR2 SASEGT. This CDR3 is 15 amino acids long.

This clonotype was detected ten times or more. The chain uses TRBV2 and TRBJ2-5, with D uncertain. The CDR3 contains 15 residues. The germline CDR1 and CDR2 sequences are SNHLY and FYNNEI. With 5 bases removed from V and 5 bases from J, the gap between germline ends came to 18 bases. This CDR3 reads CASSPLTGLEETQYF. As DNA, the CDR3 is TGTGCCAGCAGTCCCCTCACCGGGCTTGAGGAGACCCAGTACTTC.

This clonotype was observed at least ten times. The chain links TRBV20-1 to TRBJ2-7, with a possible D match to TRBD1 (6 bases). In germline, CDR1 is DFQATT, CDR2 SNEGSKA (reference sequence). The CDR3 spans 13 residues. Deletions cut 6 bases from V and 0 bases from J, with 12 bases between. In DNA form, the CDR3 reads TGCAGTGCCCCGGACAGCTACTCCTACGAGCAGTACTTC. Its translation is CSAPDSYSYEQYF.